Listed below are T cell receptor beta chains from one sample, sequenced in a study of tumor-infiltrating lymphocytes in oesophageal squamous cell carcinoma. TCRdb fed the PCR reads into MiXCR, producing one record per CDR3 protein. The sample shows 20,000 to 25,000 distinct CDR3 sequences, 36% of them seen only once. Sequenced: esophageal tumor tissue. These TCRs come from a male donor with esophageal squamous cell carcinoma. The CDR3 runs from the conserved cysteine through the conserved F or W. The D gene is left open where the match is weak. Some rows mark clone size as missing; the rest say once, few, many or name a class of expanded clone.

clone_size: many; d_call: TRBD2; j_call: TRBJ2-3; v_call: TRBV6-2/TRBV6-3; cdr3_aa: CASSSRLAGDTDTQYF; cdr3_nt: TGTGCCAGCAGTTCTCGACTAGCGGGAGATACAGATACGCAGTATTTT
clone_size: -; d_call: -; j_call: TRBJ2-1; v_call: TRBV7-1; cdr3_aa: CASRTESWDEQFF; cdr3_nt: TGTGCCAGCAGAACCGAAAGCTGGGATGAGCAGTTCTTC
clone_size: few; d_call: -; j_call: TRBJ1-2; v_call: TRBV29-1; cdr3_aa: CSVEAPLQGNYGYTF; cdr3_nt: TGCAGCGTTGAAGCCCCGTTACAGGGTAACTATGGCTACACCTTC
clone_size: -; d_call: -; j_call: TRBJ1-2; v_call: TRBV7-4; cdr3_aa: CASSSDSTYGYTF; cdr3_nt: TGTGCCAGCAGCTCCGACAGCACCTATGGCTACACCTTC
clone_size: -; d_call: TRBD1; j_call: TRBJ2-5; v_call: TRBV10-1; cdr3_aa: CASSENRGSKETQYF; cdr3_nt: TGCGCCAGCAGTGAAAACAGGGGCTCCAAAGAGACCCAGTACTTC
clone_size: many; d_call: -; j_call: TRBJ2-1; v_call: TRBV4-2; cdr3_aa: CASSQVQAAEQFF; cdr3_nt: TGTGCCAGCAGCCAAGTCCAGGCGGCTGAGCAGTTCTTC
clone_size: -; d_call: -; j_call: TRBJ1-4; v_call: TRBV5-8; cdr3_aa: CASSLAALDLEKLFF; cdr3_nt: TGTGCCAGCAGCTTGGCGGCATTGGATCTTGAAAAACTGTTTTTT
clone_size: -; d_call: TRBD2; j_call: TRBJ2-1; v_call: TRBV7-3; cdr3_aa: CASSLFPGGTDEQFF; cdr3_nt: TGTGCCAGCAGCTTATTCCCCGGGGGGACCGATGAGCAGTTCTTC
clone_size: -; d_call: -; j_call: TRBJ1-1; v_call: TRBV9; cdr3_aa: CASSPGETEAFF; cdr3_nt: TGTGCCAGCAGCCCAGGGGAGACTGAAGCTTTCTTT
clone_size: many; d_call: -; j_call: TRBJ2-3; v_call: TRBV11-1; cdr3_aa: CASSLAKADTQYF; cdr3_nt: TGTGCCAGCAGCTTAGCTAAGGCAGATACGCAGTATTTT
clone_size: medium-sized; d_call: TRBD2; j_call: TRBJ2-1; v_call: TRBV12-3/TRBV12-4; cdr3_aa: CASSFRLAGGYEQFF; cdr3_nt: TGTGCCAGCAGTTTTAGGCTAGCGGGAGGTTACGAGCAGTTCTTC
clone_size: -; d_call: TRBD1; j_call: TRBJ2-5; v_call: TRBV7-4; cdr3_aa: CASSSTLGGTGTGGEQYF; cdr3_nt: TGTGCCAGCAGCTCCACCCTCGGTGGGACAGGGACAGGAGGGGAGCAGTACTTC
clone_size: -; d_call: TRBD1; j_call: TRBJ2-7; v_call: TRBV18; cdr3_aa: CASSQTGASYEQYF; cdr3_nt: TGTGCCAGCTCACAGACAGGGGCCTCCTACGAGCAGTACTTC
clone_size: medium-sized; d_call: -; j_call: TRBJ2-7; v_call: TRBV7-2; cdr3_aa: CASSLTPGSSYEQYF; cdr3_nt: TGTGCCAGCAGCTTAACTCCGGGATCCTCCTACGAGCAGTACTTC
clone_size: -; d_call: -; j_call: TRBJ2-1; v_call: TRBV7-2; cdr3_aa: CASSSDSSYEQFF; cdr3_nt: TGTGCCAGCAGCTCGGACAGTTCCTACGAGCAGTTCTTC
clone_size: many; d_call: -; j_call: TRBJ2-7; v_call: TRBV12-3/TRBV12-4; cdr3_aa: CASSLGSTSNEQYF; cdr3_nt: TGTGCCAGCAGTTTAGGTTCTACAAGCAATGAGCAGTACTTC
clone_size: few; d_call: -; j_call: TRBJ2-3; v_call: TRBV7-6; cdr3_aa: CASSLDRRDGRTDTQYF; cdr3_nt: TGTGCCAGCAGCTTAGACAGGCGGGATGGCCGCACAGATACGCAGTATTTT
clone_size: few; d_call: -; j_call: TRBJ2-5; v_call: TRBV7-8; cdr3_aa: CASSLGERETQYF; cdr3_nt: TGTGCCAGCAGCTTAGGGGAGAGAGAGACCCAGTACTTC
clone_size: many; d_call: -; j_call: TRBJ2-7; v_call: TRBV6-1; cdr3_aa: CASSRPGVTAYEQYF; cdr3_nt: TGTGCCAGCAGTCGCCCAGGGGTTACCGCCTACGAGCAGTACTTC
clone_size: -; d_call: TRBD1; j_call: TRBJ2-3; v_call: TRBV7-3; cdr3_aa: CASSSTGINTDTQYF; cdr3_nt: TGTGCCAGCAGCTCGACAGGGATAAACACAGATACGCAGTATTTT
clone_size: many; d_call: -; j_call: TRBJ1-5; v_call: TRBV28; cdr3_aa: CASSYGGRGRPQHF; cdr3_nt: TGTGCCAGCAGTTACGGAGGCAGGGGAAGGCCCCAGCATTTT
clone_size: many; d_call: -; j_call: TRBJ2-1; v_call: TRBV28; cdr3_aa: CASTESRAREQFF; cdr3_nt: TGTGCCAGCACCGAAAGCAGGGCTCGGGAGCAGTTCTTC
clone_size: few; d_call: TRBD2; j_call: TRBJ2-3; v_call: TRBV2; cdr3_aa: CASSEAGLAGSTDTQYF; cdr3_nt: TGTGCCAGCAGTGAAGCGGGACTAGCGGGGAGCACAGATACGCAGTATTTT
clone_size: once; d_call: -; j_call: TRBJ2-7; v_call: TRBV7-4; cdr3_aa: CASNPAGRINTGELYF; cdr3_nt: TGTGCCAGCAACCCCGCGGGGCGGATTAACACCGGGGAGCTGTACTTC
clone_size: many; d_call: -; j_call: TRBJ1-3; v_call: TRBV20-1; cdr3_aa: CSAPKDSSGNTIYF; cdr3_nt: TGCAGTGCTCCTAAGGACAGTTCTGGAAACACCATATATTTT
clone_size: medium-sized; d_call: TRBD1; j_call: TRBJ1-4; v_call: TRBV7-2; cdr3_aa: CASSLVDRVTEKLFF; cdr3_nt: TGTGCCAGCAGCTTAGTGGACAGGGTAACTGAAAAACTGTTTTTT
clone_size: -; d_call: TRBD1; j_call: TRBJ1-2; v_call: TRBV18; cdr3_aa: CASSGDRGRGVYGYTF; cdr3_nt: TGTGCCAGCTCCGGAGACAGGGGGCGCGGGGTCTATGGCTACACCTTC
clone_size: few; d_call: -; j_call: TRBJ2-2; v_call: TRBV18; cdr3_aa: CASSPSTGANTGELFF; cdr3_nt: TGTGCCAGCTCACCTTCGACGGGGGCGAACACCGGGGAGCTGTTTTTT
clone_size: many; d_call: -; j_call: TRBJ2-7; v_call: TRBV6-1; cdr3_aa: CASSEIWQGNYEQYF; cdr3_nt: TGTGCCAGCAGTGAAATTTGGCAGGGAAACTACGAGCAGTACTTC
clone_size: -; d_call: -; j_call: TRBJ2-5; v_call: TRBV7-2; cdr3_aa: CASSLGGLETQYF; cdr3_nt: TGTGCCAGCAGCTTAGGAGGGTTGGAGACCCAGTACTTC
clone_size: -; d_call: -; j_call: TRBJ1-1; v_call: TRBV7-7; cdr3_aa: CASSLKGGAEAFF; cdr3_nt: TGTGCTAGCAGCTTAAAGGGGGGAGCTGAAGCTTTCTTT
clone_size: many; d_call: -; j_call: TRBJ1-4; v_call: TRBV28; cdr3_aa: CASSKPGGSEKLFF; cdr3_nt: TGTGCCAGCAGTAAGCCCGGGGGGAGTGAAAAACTGTTTTTT
clone_size: many; d_call: TRBD1; j_call: TRBJ2-5; v_call: TRBV12-3/TRBV12-4; cdr3_aa: CASSFTPTGVFNSPLHF; cdr3_nt: TGTGCCAGCAGCTTTACCCCGACAGGGGTTTTTAATTCACCCCTCCACTTC
clone_size: many; d_call: TRBD2; j_call: TRBJ2-1; v_call: TRBV4-3; cdr3_aa: CASSPRLANNEQFF; cdr3_nt: TGCGCCAGCAGCCCCCGACTAGCCAACAATGAGCAGTTCTTC
clone_size: many; d_call: TRBD1; j_call: TRBJ1-2; v_call: TRBV5-6; cdr3_aa: CASSWETGSNYGYTF; cdr3_nt: TGTGCCAGCAGCTGGGAGACAGGGTCTAACTATGGCTACACCTTC
clone_size: medium-sized; d_call: -; j_call: TRBJ1-1; v_call: TRBV7-7; cdr3_aa: CASSTDRSPDTEAFF; cdr3_nt: TGTGCTAGCAGCACAGACAGGTCTCCGGACACTGAAGCTTTCTTT
clone_size: many; d_call: -; j_call: TRBJ2-7; v_call: TRBV4-1; cdr3_aa: CASSHPSGVGVSYEQYF; cdr3_nt: TGCGCCAGCAGCCATCCCTCAGGGGTAGGTGTCTCCTACGAGCAGTACTTC
clone_size: many; d_call: -; j_call: TRBJ1-2; v_call: TRBV19; cdr3_aa: CASRQTYGYTF; cdr3_nt: TGTGCCAGTAGACAGACCTATGGCTACACCTTC
clone_size: -; d_call: -; j_call: TRBJ2-5; v_call: TRBV7-6; cdr3_aa: CASSESIAGSSYNEQYF; cdr3_nt: TGTGCCAGCAGCGAAAGTATTGCAGGTAGCTCCTACAATGAGCAGTACTTC
clone_size: medium-sized; d_call: -; j_call: TRBJ1-2; v_call: TRBV6-1; cdr3_aa: CASSEDQHGTSGHGYTF; cdr3_nt: TGTGCCAGCAGTGAAGACCAACACGGGACTTCAGGACATGGCTACACCTTC
clone_size: few; d_call: -; j_call: TRBJ2-5; v_call: TRBV12-3/TRBV12-4; cdr3_aa: CASSLGGTQETQYF; cdr3_nt: TGTGCCAGCAGTTTAGGTGGGACCCAAGAGACCCAGTACTTC
clone_size: -; d_call: TRBD2; j_call: TRBJ2-4; v_call: TRBV7-1; cdr3_aa: CASSKGLAGVGNIQYF; cdr3_nt: TGTGCCAGCAGCAAAGGACTAGCGGGAGTAGGGAACATTCAGTACTTC
clone_size: -; d_call: TRBD2; j_call: TRBJ2-2; v_call: TRBV28; cdr3_aa: CASSLVRTSGRTGELFF; cdr3_nt: TGTGCCAGCAGTTTAGTCCGGACTAGCGGGAGAACCGGGGAGCTGTTTTTT
clone_size: few; d_call: -; j_call: TRBJ2-5; v_call: TRBV7-5; cdr3_aa: CISVPAPGCEQFF; cdr3_nt: -
clone_size: many; d_call: TRBD2; j_call: TRBJ2-3; v_call: TRBV11-1; cdr3_aa: CASRISSGRLYTQYF; cdr3_nt: TGTGCCAGCAGGATCTCTAGCGGGAGGCTATATACGCAGTATTTT
clone_size: many; d_call: -; j_call: TRBJ1-4; v_call: TRBV5-6; cdr3_aa: CASSSWGSGEKLFF; cdr3_nt: TGTGCCAGCAGTTCATGGGGGAGTGGGGAAAAACTGTTTTTT
clone_size: few; d_call: -; j_call: TRBJ1-1; v_call: TRBV28; cdr3_aa: CASSFFPLNTEAFF; cdr3_nt: TGTGCCAGCAGTTTCTTTCCCTTGAACACTGAAGCTTTCTTT
clone_size: -; d_call: -; j_call: TRBJ2-7; v_call: TRBV5-1; cdr3_aa: CASSLDSSTEQYF; cdr3_nt: TGCGCCAGCAGCTTGGATAGCTCAACCGAGCAGTACTTC
clone_size: many; d_call: -; j_call: TRBJ2-2; v_call: TRBV7-3; cdr3_aa: CASSPGGGANTGELFF; cdr3_nt: TGTGCCAGCAGCCCGGGGGGCGGGGCGAACACCGGGGAGCTGTTTTTT
clone_size: -; d_call: -; j_call: TRBJ1-2; v_call: TRBV7-5; cdr3_aa: CISVPEAPTANYGYTF; cdr3_nt: -
clone_size: -; d_call: TRBD2; j_call: TRBJ2-5; v_call: TRBV28; cdr3_aa: CASSSAGAGKETQYF; cdr3_nt: TGTGCCAGCAGTTCAGCGGGAGCAGGAAAAGAGACCCAGTACTTC
clone_size: many; d_call: -; j_call: TRBJ2-7; v_call: TRBV24-1; cdr3_aa: CATSRDPQGHEQYF; cdr3_nt: TGTGCCACCAGCCGGGACCCCCAGGGTCATGAGCAGTACTTC
clone_size: -; d_call: -; j_call: TRBJ2-1; v_call: TRBV20-1; cdr3_aa: CSASLANEQFF; cdr3_nt: TGCAGTGCTAGTCTGGCGAATGAGCAGTTCTTC